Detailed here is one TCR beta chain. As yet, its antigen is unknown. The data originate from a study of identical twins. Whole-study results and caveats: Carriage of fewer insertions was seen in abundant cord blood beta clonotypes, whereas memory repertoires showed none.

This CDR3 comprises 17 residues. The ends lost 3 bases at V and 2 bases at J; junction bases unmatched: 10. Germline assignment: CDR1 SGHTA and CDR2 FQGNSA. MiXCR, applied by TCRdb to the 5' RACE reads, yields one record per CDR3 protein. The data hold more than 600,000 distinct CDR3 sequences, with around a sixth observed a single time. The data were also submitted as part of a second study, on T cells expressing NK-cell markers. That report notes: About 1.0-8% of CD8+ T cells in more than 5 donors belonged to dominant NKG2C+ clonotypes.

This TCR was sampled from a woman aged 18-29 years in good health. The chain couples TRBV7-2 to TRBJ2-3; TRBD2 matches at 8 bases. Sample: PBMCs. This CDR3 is CASSFMRTSYYTDTQYF. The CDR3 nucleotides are TGTGCCAGCAGCTTCATGCGGACTAGCTATTACACAGATACGCAGTATTTT.